These 2 T cell receptor beta chains were all obtained from the same sample, sequenced in a study of T cells in Graves' hyperthyroidism and ophthalmopathy. The source material, RNA transcripts, was used to amplify TCR beta CDR3 regions. The TCR CDR3 first-round RT-PCR relied on the HTBI primer set. A single record per CDR3 protein comes from TCRdb applying MiXCR to the multiplex PCR reads. The top ten hold about 8.4% of the sample, which has some 720,000 distinct CDR3 sequences, around 17% seen once. Sequenced material: blood. All receptors derive from a man younger than 30 with Graves' hyperthyroidism.

The chain has TRBV2 and TRBJ1-1; TRBD1 might be the D (5 bases). The CDR3 has 16 amino acids. V lost 1 base and J lost 0, with 12 bases in between. CDR1 is SNHLY and CDR2 is FYNNEI in the germline V gene. The chain's CDR3 is CASSEGRASMNTEAFF. The CDR3 nucleotides are TGTGCCAGCAGTGAAGGCAGGGCTTCTATGAACACTGAAGCTTTCTTT.

This clonotype has a handful of counts. The gene calls are TRBV28 and TRBJ2-7, with TRBD1 matching 9 bases. The CDR3 totals 16 residues. Trimming at V came to 2 bases and at J to 2 bases, leaving 7 bases not matched to a gene. Germline V lookup: CDR1 MDHEN, CDR2 SYDVKM. The CDR3 spells CASSLGTGTGTYEQYF. CDR3 DNA sequence: TGTGCCAGCAGTTTAGGAACCGGGACAGGGACCTACGAGCAGTACTTC.